Listed here are 9 T cell receptor beta chains from one sample, sequenced in a study of cytomegalovirus exposure and HLA in healthy donors. PCR involved 60 Vbeta and 13 Jbeta primers. The table came from immunoSEQ multiplex PCR; TCRdb's copy has only in-frame clones and leaves some out. Found here are about 80,000 clones, roughly 65% of them singletons; the top ten hold approximately 4%. Sequencing was done on a sample of PBMCs. The receptors here all came from a male donor in good health and CMV-seropositive.

J is TRBJ2-7 and V is TRBV7-9; D might be TRBD1 (6 bases). This CDR3 has 12 residues. Trimming shortened V by 2 bases and J by 8 bases, and 10 bases separated the two germline ends. Germline V gene lookup returns CDR1 SEHNR and CDR2 FQNEAQ (reference sequence). CDR3 residues: CASSLTDRQQYF. CDR3 DNA: TGTGCCAGCAGCTTAACCGACAGGCAGCAGTACTTC.

The chain recombines TRBV7-9 with TRBJ1-2; D is unresolved. The CDR3 loop spans 17 amino acids. Germline V gene lookup returns CDR1 SEHNR and CDR2 FQNEAQ (reference sequence). The V end lost 2 bases, the J end lost 1 base, and 17 bases lay between the germline ends. The CDR3 DNA sequence: TGTGCCAGCAGCTTACGTACCCCACAGAACCTTAACTATGGCTACACCTTC. Amino acids: CASSLRTPQNLNYGYTF. The complete variable domain, with remaining parts taken from reference TRBV7-9 and TRBJ1-2, reads DTGVSQNPRHKITKRGQNVTFRCDPISEHNRLYWYRQTLGQGPEFLTYFQNEAQLEKSRLLSDRFSAERPKGSFSTLEIQRTEQGDSAMYLCASSLRTPQNLNYGYTFGSGTRLTVV.

This chain connects TRBV5-8 to TRBJ2-7; possible D gene TRBD1, 6 bases. CDR1 and CDR2 (germline): SGHTS, YDEGEE. V was trimmed by 6 bases and J by 5 bases, leaving 18 bases between them. The CDR3 length is 14 residues. The CDR3 loop reads CASTSRDTSHEQYF. The CDR3 bases are TGTGCCAGCACGTCCCGGGACACATCCCACGAGCAGTACTTC.

The CDR3 reads CASSLGLAGEFDTQYF. CDR3 nucleotides: TGTGCCAGCAGCTTAGGACTAGCGGGAGAATTTGATACGCAGTATTTT. The chain recombines TRBV7-2 with TRBJ2-3; TRBD2 matches at 12 bases. Germline CDR1 reads SGHTA; CDR2 reads FQGNSA. Germline trimming cut 1 base from V and 6 bases from J; bases unmatched to any gene: 5. The CDR3 is made up of 16 amino acids.

This clone appeared a few times. The chain uses TRBV6-1 and TRBJ1-1; 9 bases align to TRBD1. This CDR3 has 15 residues. The V gene end was trimmed by 5 bases and the J gene end by 0 bases; junction bases not matched to a gene: 4. Germline CDR1 is MNHNS and CDR2 is SASEGT. The CDR3 sequence: CASSRQGDLNTEAFF. In nucleotides, the CDR3 is TGTGCCAGCAGTAGACAGGGGGATTTGAACACTGAAGCTTTCTTT.

The rearrangement joins TRBV5-4 to TRBJ2-1; tentatively, D is TRBD2 (6 bases). The germline gives CDR1 SGHNT, CDR2 YYREEE (reference sequence). Trimming took 6 bases from V and 2 from J, leaving 15 bases between them. The CDR3 totals 15 residues. The CDR3 protein is CASTSRDLAYNEQFF. Here the CDR3 DNA reads TGTGCCAGCACCTCCCGGGACTTAGCCTACAATGAGCAGTTCTTC.

The chain recombines TRBV7-2 with TRBJ1-5; D might be TRBD1 (5 bases). Germline assignment: CDR1 SGHTA and CDR2 FQGNSA. Trimming removed 3 bases from V and 1 base from J, with 7 bases in between. The CDR3 runs to 14 residues. This chain's CDR3 is CASSFDRSNQPQHF. The CDR3 region has the DNA TGTGCCAGCAGCTTCGACAGAAGCAATCAGCCCCAGCATTTT.

This clone was seen more than once but under ten times. This chain joins TRBV9 and TRBJ1-2; D might be TRBD1 (6 bases). Germline V gives CDR1 SGDLS, CDR2 YYNGEE. The CDR3 is 15 residues long. Trimming took 2 bases from V and 3 from J, leaving 14 bases between them. The CDR3 here is CASSVSGAGDYGYTF. CDR3 sequence (DNA): TGTGCCAGCAGCGTTTCAGGGGCGGGGGACTATGGCTACACCTTC.

This sequence joins TRBV4-3 and TRBJ2-3, with 7 bases fitting TRBD2. J gave up 3 bases and V 0 bases, and 12 bases lay outside the gene matches. The V gene's germline CDR1 is LGHNA and CDR2 YSLEER. This CDR3 region has 18 residues. DNA of the CDR3: TGCGCCAGCAGCCAAGACCGGATGGGCGGGGAGGGGACAGATACGCAGTATTTT. Its translation: CASSQDRMGGEGTDTQYF.